These 8 T cell receptor beta chains were sequenced from one sample in a study of blood T cell repertoires in COVID-19. Profiling relied on immunoSEQ multiplex PCR, and the TCRdb table lists in-frame clones only, not all of them. The sample records 70,000 to 95,000 clones, approximately 89% being singletons. Sequencing used peripheral blood. These receptors were taken from an elderly woman with active COVID-19.

This chain uses TRBV15 with TRBJ1-4; 7 bases are shared with TRBD1. The ends lost 0 bases at V and 10 bases at J; junction bases unmatched: 11. The germline CDR1 and CDR2 sequences are LNHNV and YYDKDF (reference sequence). This CDR3 contains 16 residues. The CDR3 DNA reads TGTGCCACCAGCAGAGATCCCGGGACAGACTATGGAAAACTGTTTTTT. Protein: CATSRDPGTDYGKLFF. The full variable domain, completed using reference TRBV15 and TRBJ1-4, is DAMVIQNPRYQVTQFGKPVTLSCSQTLNHNVMYWYQQKSSQAPKLLFHYYDKDFNNEADTPDNFQSRRPNTSFCFLDIRSPGLGDTAMYLCATSRDPGTDYGKLFFGSGTQLSVL.

The chain recombines TRBV27 with TRBJ2-3; 10 nucleotides line up with TRBD2. This CDR3 has 15 residues. J was trimmed by 4 bases and V by 3 bases; bases with no gene match: 4. CDR1 and CDR2 (germline): MNHEY, SMNVEV (reference sequence). The CDR3, as DNA: TGTGCCAGCAGTTTTGGGACTAGCGCGGCAGATACGCAGTATTTT. This codes for CASSFGTSAADTQYF.

This clone was seen more than once but under ten times. The CDR3 DNA is TGTGCCAGCAGCTTAAGGCAGGGGTCCTACAATGAGCAGTTCTTC. Protein product: CASSLRQGSYNEQFF. V is TRBV7-3 and J is TRBJ2-1; a possible D gene is TRBD1 (6 bases). V was shortened by 1 base and J by 1 base, with 8 bases between the two germline ends. In germline, CDR1 is SGHTA, CDR2 FQGTGA. This CDR3 is 15 amino acids long.

The genes are TRBV7-3 and TRBJ2-3, with D tentatively TRBD1 (6 bases). Germline V gene lookup returns CDR1 SGHTA and CDR2 FQGTGA. The CDR3 consists of 15 residues. V lost 4 bases to trimming and J lost 5 bases, with 16 bases between them. This CDR3 reads CASSSRQGRRDTQYF. The CDR3 nucleotides are TGTGCCAGCAGCTCCCGCCAGGGGCGGAGAGATACGCAGTATTTT.

This clone was recorded a few times. V is TRBV5-6 and J is TRBJ2-3, with 12 nucleotides matching TRBD2. The CDR3 is 16 residues long. V was clipped by 3 bases and J by 3 bases; unmatched bases: 5. Germline values: CDR1 SGHDT, CDR2 YYEEEE. The CDR3 region is CASSSPTSGSTDTQYF. CDR3 nucleotides: TGTGCCAGCAGCTCACCGACTAGCGGGAGTACAGATACGCAGTATTTT.

V is TRBV28 and J is TRBJ1-1; no clear D. CDR3 length: 12 amino acids. Trimming stripped 6 bases from V and 7 bases from J, with 12 bases between. Germline V lookup: CDR1 MDHEN, CDR2 SYDVKM. The CDR3 loop is CASSRLGIEAFF. The CDR3 DNA follows: TGTGCCAGCAGCCGCCTCGGGATTGAAGCTTTCTTT.

This chain uses TRBV18 with TRBJ2-4, with D tentatively TRBD1 (5 bases). Germline CDR1 KGHSH, CDR2 LQKENI. The length of the CDR3 is 14 residues. V was cut by 2 bases and J by 8 bases, with 13 bases left in between. This chain's CDR3 is CASSPSQGRDIQYF. In DNA form, the CDR3 reads TGTGCCAGCTCACCATCTCAGGGTAGGGACATTCAGTACTTC. Complete variable domain (other parts from reference TRBV18 and TRBJ2-4): NAGVMQNPRHLVRRRGQEARLRCSPMKGHSHVYWYRQLPEEGLKFMVYLQKENIIDESGMPKERFSAEFPKEGPSILRIQQVVRGDSAAYFCASSPSQGRDIQYFGAGTRLSVL.

The genes are TRBV11-2 and TRBJ2-7; 8 bases are shared with TRBD1. J lost 6 bases, V lost 2 bases, and 3 bases had no gene match. Germline V gene data show CDR1 as SGHAT and CDR2 as FQNNGV. The CDR3 loop spans 13 amino acids. The CDR3 DNA reads TGTGCCAGCAGCTTATTAACAGGGGGCGAGCAGTACTTC. Encoded protein: CASSLLTGGEQYF.